This T cell receptor (beta chain) was captured in a study of post-analysis software for immune sequencing data. Trimming took off 6 bases at V and 2 bases at J, with 14 bases between the two ends. This CDR3 is 15 amino acids long. The study's findings and limits: In patients, about five TRBV segments were more frequent than in controls, with TRBV5-6, TRBV5-1 and TRBV20-1 among them. F measure clustering grouped samples strongly by preparation batch.

Tagging with unique molecular identifiers was a feature of the TCR beta cDNA libraries. TCRdb re-called the PCR reads with MiXCR, one entry per CDR3 protein. The data contain hundreds of thousands of distinct CDR3 sequences, about 27% of them singletons. Comments on this clonotype: Its specificity is not known.

V and J are TRBV12-3 or TRBV12-4 and TRBJ1-5; possibly TRBD1 for D (6 bases). The clonotype was recovered from a girl aged 5 to 17 with multiple sclerosis. Source material: blood. The CDR3 here is CASRETGAGNQPQHF. CDR3 sequence (DNA): TGTGCCAGCAGGGAGACAGGAGCTGGCAATCAGCCCCAGCATTTT.